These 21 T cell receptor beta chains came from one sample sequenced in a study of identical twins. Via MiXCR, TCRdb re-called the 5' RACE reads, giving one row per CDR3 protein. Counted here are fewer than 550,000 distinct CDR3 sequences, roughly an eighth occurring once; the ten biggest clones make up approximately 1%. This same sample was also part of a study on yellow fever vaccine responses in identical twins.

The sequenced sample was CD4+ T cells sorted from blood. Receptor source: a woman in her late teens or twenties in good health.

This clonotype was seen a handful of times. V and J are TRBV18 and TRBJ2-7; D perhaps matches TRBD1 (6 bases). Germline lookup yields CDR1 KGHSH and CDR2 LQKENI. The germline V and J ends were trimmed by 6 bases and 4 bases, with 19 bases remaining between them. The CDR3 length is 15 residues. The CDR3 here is CASSHGQLQAYEQYF. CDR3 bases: TGTGCCAGCTCCCACGGACAGCTCCAAGCTTACGAGCAGTACTTC.

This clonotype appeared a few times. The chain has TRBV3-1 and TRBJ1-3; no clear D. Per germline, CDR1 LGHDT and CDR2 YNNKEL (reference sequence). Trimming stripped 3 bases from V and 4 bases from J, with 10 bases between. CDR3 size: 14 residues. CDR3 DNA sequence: TGTGCCAGCAGCCAGGGTAAATCCGGAAACACCATATATTTT. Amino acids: CASSQGKSGNTIYF.

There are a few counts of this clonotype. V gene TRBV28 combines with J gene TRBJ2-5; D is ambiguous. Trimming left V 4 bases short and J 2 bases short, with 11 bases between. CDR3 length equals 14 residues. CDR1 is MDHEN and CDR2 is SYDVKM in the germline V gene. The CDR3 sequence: CASSYPPVQETQYF. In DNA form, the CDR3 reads TGTGCCAGCAGTTATCCCCCGGTGCAAGAGACCCAGTACTTC.

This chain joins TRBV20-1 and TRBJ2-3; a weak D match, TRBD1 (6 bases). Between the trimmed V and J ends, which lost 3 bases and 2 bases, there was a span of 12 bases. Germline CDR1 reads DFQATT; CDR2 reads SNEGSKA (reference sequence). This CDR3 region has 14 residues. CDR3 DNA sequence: TGCAGTGCTAGTGGGGGCTACTTCACAGATACGCAGTATTTT. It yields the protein CSASGGYFTDTQYF.

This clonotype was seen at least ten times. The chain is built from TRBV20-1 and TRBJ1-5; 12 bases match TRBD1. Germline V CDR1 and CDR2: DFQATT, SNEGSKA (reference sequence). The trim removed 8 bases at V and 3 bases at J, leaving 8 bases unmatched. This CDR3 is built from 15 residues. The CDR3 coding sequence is TGCAGTAACGCCGGGACAGGGGGCATCAATCAGCCCCAGCATTTT. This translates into CSNAGTGGINQPQHF.

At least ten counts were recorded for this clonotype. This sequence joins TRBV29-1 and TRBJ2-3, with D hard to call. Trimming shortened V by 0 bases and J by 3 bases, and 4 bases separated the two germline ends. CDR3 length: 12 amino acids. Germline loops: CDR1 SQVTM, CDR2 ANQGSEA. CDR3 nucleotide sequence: TGCAGCGTTGAAGAGGTGACAGATACGCAGTATTTT. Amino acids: CSVEEVTDTQYF.

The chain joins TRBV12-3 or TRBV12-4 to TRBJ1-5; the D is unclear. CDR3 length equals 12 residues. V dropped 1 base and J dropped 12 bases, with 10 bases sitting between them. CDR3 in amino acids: CASSLGPLDQHF. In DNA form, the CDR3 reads TGTGCCAGCAGTTTAGGTCCCCTTGACCAGCATTTT.

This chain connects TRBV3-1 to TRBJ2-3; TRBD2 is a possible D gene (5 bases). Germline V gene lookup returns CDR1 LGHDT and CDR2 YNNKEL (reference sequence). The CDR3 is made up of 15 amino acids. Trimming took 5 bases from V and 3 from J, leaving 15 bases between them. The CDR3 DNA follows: TGTGCCAGCAGCACGTTTTCGGGGAGTACAGATACGCAGTATTTT. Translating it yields CASSTFSGSTDTQYF.

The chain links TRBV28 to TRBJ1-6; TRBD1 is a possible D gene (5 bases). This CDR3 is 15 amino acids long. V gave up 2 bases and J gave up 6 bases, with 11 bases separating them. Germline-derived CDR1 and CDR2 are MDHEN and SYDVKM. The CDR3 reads CASSLVQGGNSPLHF. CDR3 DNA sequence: TGTGCCAGCAGTTTAGTTCAGGGAGGTAATTCACCCCTCCACTTT.

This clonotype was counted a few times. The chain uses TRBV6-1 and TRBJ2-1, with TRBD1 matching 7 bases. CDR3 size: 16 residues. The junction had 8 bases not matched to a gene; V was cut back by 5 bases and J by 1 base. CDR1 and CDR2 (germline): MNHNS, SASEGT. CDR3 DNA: TGTGCCAGCAGTAAAAATCCGGGACAGTCCTACAATGAGCAGTTCTTC. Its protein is CASSKNPGQSYNEQFF.

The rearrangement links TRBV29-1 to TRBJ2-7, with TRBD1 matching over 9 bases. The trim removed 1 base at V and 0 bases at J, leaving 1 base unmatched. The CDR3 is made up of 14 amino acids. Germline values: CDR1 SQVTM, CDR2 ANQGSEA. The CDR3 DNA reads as TGCAGCGTTGAAGCGACAGGGGGCTCCTACGAGCAGTACTTC. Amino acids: CSVEATGGSYEQYF.

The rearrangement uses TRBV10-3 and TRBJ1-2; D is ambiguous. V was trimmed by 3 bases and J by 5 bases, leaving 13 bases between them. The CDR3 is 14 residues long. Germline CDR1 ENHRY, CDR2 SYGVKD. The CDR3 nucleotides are TGTGCCATCAGTGATTGGTTGCTGGAGTATGGCTACACCTTC. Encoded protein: CAISDWLLEYGYTF.

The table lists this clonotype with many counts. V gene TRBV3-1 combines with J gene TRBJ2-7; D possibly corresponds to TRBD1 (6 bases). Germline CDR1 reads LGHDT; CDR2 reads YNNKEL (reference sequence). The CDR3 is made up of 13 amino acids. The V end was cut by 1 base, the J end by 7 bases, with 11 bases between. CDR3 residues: CASSQGGPGEQYF. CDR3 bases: TGTGCCAGCAGCCAAGGGGGGCCGGGGGAGCAGTACTTC.

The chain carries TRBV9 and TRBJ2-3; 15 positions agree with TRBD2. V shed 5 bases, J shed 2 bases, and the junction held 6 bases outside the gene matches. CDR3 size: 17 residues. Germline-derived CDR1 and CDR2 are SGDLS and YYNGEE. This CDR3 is CASSRGLAGGLTDTQYF. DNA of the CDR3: TGTGCCAGCAGTCGGGGACTAGCGGGAGGACTCACAGATACGCAGTATTTT.

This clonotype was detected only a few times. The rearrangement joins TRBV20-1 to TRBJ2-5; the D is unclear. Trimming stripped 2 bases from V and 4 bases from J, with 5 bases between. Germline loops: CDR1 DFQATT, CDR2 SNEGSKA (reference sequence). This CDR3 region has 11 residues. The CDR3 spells CSARQLETQYF. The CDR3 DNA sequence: TGCAGTGCTAGACAACTAGAGACCCAGTACTTC.

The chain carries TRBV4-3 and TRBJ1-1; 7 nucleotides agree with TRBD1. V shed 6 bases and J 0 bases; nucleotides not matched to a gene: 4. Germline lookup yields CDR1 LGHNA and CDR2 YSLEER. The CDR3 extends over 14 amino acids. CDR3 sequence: CASRKTGVNTEAFF. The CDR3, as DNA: TGCGCCAGCAGGAAAACAGGGGTGAACACTGAAGCTTTCTTT.

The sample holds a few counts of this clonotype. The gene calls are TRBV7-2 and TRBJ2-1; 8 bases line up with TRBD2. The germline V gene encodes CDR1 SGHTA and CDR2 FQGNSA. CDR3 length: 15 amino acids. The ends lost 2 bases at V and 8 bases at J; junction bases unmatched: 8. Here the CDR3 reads CASSLTGGPDDEQFF. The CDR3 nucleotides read TGTGCCAGCAGCTTAACGGGAGGGCCAGATGATGAGCAGTTCTTC.

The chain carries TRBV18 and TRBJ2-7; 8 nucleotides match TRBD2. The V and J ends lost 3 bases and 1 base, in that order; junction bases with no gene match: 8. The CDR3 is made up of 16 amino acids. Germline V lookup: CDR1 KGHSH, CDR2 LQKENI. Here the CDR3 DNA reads TGTGCCAGCTCACCCTCTGGGACTAGTGAGTCCTACGAGCAGTACTTC. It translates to CASSPSGTSESYEQYF.

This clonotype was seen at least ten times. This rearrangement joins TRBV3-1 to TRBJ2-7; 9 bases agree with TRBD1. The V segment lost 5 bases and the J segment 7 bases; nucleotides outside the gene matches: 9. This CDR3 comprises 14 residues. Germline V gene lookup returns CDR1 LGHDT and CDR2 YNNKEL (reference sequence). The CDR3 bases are TGTGCCAGCAGCGCCTGGACAGGGGCGGATGAGCAGTACTTC. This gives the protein CASSAWTGADEQYF.

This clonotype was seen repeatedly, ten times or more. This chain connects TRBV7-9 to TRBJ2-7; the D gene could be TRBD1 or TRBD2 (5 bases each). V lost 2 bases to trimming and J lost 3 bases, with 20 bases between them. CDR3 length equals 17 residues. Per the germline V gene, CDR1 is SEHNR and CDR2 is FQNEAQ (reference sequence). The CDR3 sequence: CASSLPVPSGRFYEQYF. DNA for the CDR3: TGTGCCAGCAGCTTACCAGTGCCGTCAGGGAGATTCTACGAGCAGTACTTC.

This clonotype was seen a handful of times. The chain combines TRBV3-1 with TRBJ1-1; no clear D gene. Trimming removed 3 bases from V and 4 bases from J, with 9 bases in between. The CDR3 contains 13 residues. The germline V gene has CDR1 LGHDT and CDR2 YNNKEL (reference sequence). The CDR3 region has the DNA TGTGCCAGCAGCCAGGGTCTGGGCACTGAAGCTTTCTTT. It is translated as CASSQGLGTEAFF.